This TCR beta chain was captured by sequencing in a study of CD8+ T cells in alopecia areata. Regarding the study as a whole: Normal scalp showed lower clonality than lesional scalp, especially alopecia totalis/universalis.

Those with alopecia areata gave lesional scalp punch biopsies and peripheral blood. With 4 bases removed from V and 5 bases from J, the gap between germline ends came to 8 bases. In germline, CDR1 is SEHNR, CDR2 FQNEAQ (reference sequence). The CDR3 extends over 12 amino acids. This clone has just a few counts. Its antigen is not known. RNA extraction and reverse transcription yielded cDNA as sequencing template. The assay was immunoSEQ multiplex PCR, and TCRdb's table has in-frame clones only and misses some. The repertoire has about 130,000 clones, roughly 61% of them found once; the top ten carry 4.5% to 5.5%.

The source is a human donor with alopecia areata. J is TRBJ2-5 and V is TRBV7-9; D gene ambiguous. Sequencing was performed on CD4+ T cells sorted from blood, taken at week 0. The chain's CDR3 is CASSSRWETQYF. The CDR3 bases are TGTGCCAGCAGCTCCCGCTGGGAGACCCAGTACTTC.